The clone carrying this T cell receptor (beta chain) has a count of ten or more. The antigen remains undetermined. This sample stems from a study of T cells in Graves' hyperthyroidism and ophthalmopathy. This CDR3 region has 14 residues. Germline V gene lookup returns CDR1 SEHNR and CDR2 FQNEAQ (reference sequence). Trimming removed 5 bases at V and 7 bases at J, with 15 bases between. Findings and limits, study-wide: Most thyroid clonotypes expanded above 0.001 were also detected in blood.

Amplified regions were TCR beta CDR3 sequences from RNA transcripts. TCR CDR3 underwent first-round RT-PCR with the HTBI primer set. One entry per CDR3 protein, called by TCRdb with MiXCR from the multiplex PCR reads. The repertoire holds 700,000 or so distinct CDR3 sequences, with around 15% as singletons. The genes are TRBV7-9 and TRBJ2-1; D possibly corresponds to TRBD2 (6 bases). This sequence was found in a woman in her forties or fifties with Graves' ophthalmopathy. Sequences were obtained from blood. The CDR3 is CASSNGAGRNEQFF. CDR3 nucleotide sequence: TGTGCCAGCAGCAACGGGGCGGGACGGAATGAGCAGTTCTTC.